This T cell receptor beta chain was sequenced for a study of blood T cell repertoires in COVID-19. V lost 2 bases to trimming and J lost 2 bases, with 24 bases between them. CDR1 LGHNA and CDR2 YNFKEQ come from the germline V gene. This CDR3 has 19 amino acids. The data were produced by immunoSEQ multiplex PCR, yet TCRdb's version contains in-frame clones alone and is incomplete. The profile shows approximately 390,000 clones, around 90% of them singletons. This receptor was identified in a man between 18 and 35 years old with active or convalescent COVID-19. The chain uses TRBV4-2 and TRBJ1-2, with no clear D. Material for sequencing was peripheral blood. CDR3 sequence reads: CASSQPVAEMPLQNYGYTF. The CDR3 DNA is TGTGCCAGCAGCCAACCAGTTGCAGAAATGCCGCTCCAAAACTATGGCTACACCTTC.